This TCR beta chain was identified during a study of T cell responses to AZD1222 COVID-19 vaccine. Worth noting for this clone: The antigen is undetermined.

Sequenced by immunoSEQ multiplex PCR; TCRdb stores in-frame clones only, minus some. The table records approximately 130,000 clones, approximately 93% of them present only once. This CDR3 is built from 13 residues. V lost 7 bases to trimming and J lost 7 bases, with 16 bases between them. Study-level points and caveats: Baseline serology detected seropositivity in only six AZD1222 recipients.

The genes are TRBV12-3 or TRBV12-4 and TRBJ1-1, with TRBD1 as a possible D gene (5 bases). The receptor comes from an adult in good health. This specimen consisted of peripheral blood, obtained on day 0 of AZD1222 vaccination. CDR3 in DNA: TGTGCCAGCAAGAGACGGGACCTCCTTGAAGCTTTCTTT. Amino acid sequence: CASKRRDLLEAFF.